Below, 30 T cell receptor beta chains from the same sample are listed, as sequenced in a study of control samples from healthy donors and cancer patients. Clones were read by immunoSEQ multiplex PCR, and TCRdb kept only the in-frame ones, dropping some. The data hold 150,000 to 180,000 clones, with 94% observed a single time. Sequencing was carried out using blood. The receptor set was obtained from a man aged 35-49 years in good health.

This CDR3 is CASSLRGISTEAFF. Written as DNA, the CDR3 is TGTGCCAGTAGTTTACGGGGGATTAGCACTGAAGCTTTCTTT. The rearrangement uses TRBV19 and TRBJ1-1; the D gene is possibly TRBD1 (5 bases). The length of the CDR3 is 14 residues. CDR1 LNHDA and CDR2 SQIVND come from the germline V gene (reference sequence). Trimming removed 5 bases from V and 4 bases from J, with 14 bases in between. Full variable domain (outside the CDR3, taken from reference TRBV19 and TRBJ1-1): DGGITQSPKYLFRKEGQNVTLSCEQNLNHDAMYWYRQDPGQGLRLIYYSQIVNDFQKGDIAEGYSVSREKKESFPLTVTSAQKNPTAFYLCASSLRGISTEAFFGQGTRLTVV.

The V and J genes are TRBV2 and TRBJ2-3; no firm D call. Germline V gene data show CDR1 as SNHLY and CDR2 as FYNNEI. The CDR3 covers 12 residues. The V and J ends lost 11 bases and 0 bases respectively, with 9 bases between them. The CDR3 coding sequence is TGTGCCCATGGGTTAAGCACAGATACGCAGTATTTT. Translation gives CAHGLSTDTQYF.

The chain is built from TRBV5-1 and TRBJ2-2; perhaps TRBD2 as D (5 bases). V lost 0 bases to trimming and J lost 10 bases, with 16 bases between them. Germline CDR1 is SGHRS and CDR2 is YFSETQ. The CDR3 sequence is 15 residues long. Here the CDR3 reads CASSLVGPPAVELFF. The DNA of the CDR3 is TGCGCCAGCAGCTTGGTCGGACCACCAGCGGTGGAGCTGTTTTTT.

CDR3 coding DNA: TGCGCCAGCAGCCCTCAAGGGAGAAACACTGAAGCTTTCTTT. Its protein is CASSPQGRNTEAFF. The chain has TRBV4-3 and TRBJ1-1; D gene ambiguous. This CDR3 has 14 residues. Trimming took 4 bases from V and 2 from J, leaving 11 bases between them. Germline-derived CDR1 and CDR2 are LGHNA and YSLEER.

The chain has TRBV9 and TRBJ1-3, with D perhaps TRBD1 (5 bases). V dropped 4 bases and J dropped 4 bases, with 15 bases sitting between them. CDR1 SGDLS and CDR2 YYNGEE come from the germline V gene. There are 15 residues in the CDR3. The CDR3 sequence is CASSHYGTSGNTIYF. The CDR3 coding sequence is TGTGCCAGCAGCCATTACGGGACGTCAGGAAACACCATATATTTT.

The chain combines TRBV6-5 with TRBJ2-7; D unresolved. In germline, CDR1 is MNHEY, CDR2 SVGAGI. This CDR3 is 12 amino acids long. Trimming took off 11 bases at V and 2 bases at J, with 13 bases between the two ends. The CDR3 DNA is TGTGCCTCAAGTTCCGGTCCCTACGAGCAGTACTTC. Translating it yields CASSSGPYEQYF.

This rearrangement joins TRBV28 to TRBJ2-7, with TRBD2 matching over 12 bases. The CDR3 extends over 15 amino acids. Trimming cost V 6 bases and J 1 base; bases outside gene matches: 4. In germline, CDR1 is MDHEN, CDR2 SYDVKM. The CDR3 coding sequence is TGTGCCAGCAGGAGGACTAGCGGGGTGTCCTACGAGCAGTACTTC. This gives the protein CASRRTSGVSYEQYF.

The chain is built from TRBV9 and TRBJ2-1; a weak D match, TRBD2 (5 bases). V lost 0 bases and J lost 2, with 9 bases in between. This CDR3 spans 15 amino acids. CDR1 is SGDLS, CDR2 YYNGEE, per germline. CDR3 nucleotide sequence: TGTGCCAGCAGCGTAGAAAGCGGTACCTACAATGAGCAGTTCTTC. Its translation: CASSVESGTYNEQFF.

The chain combines TRBV7-6 with TRBJ2-5, with 11 bases aligning to TRBD1. Germline CDR1 is SGHVS and CDR2 is FNYEAQ. This CDR3 region has 16 residues. V trimming: 4 bases; J trimming: 1 base; junction bases outside the gene matches: 5. CDR3 sequence: CASSSPGQGVQETQYF. CDR3 DNA: TGTGCCAGCAGCTCCCCGGGACAGGGGGTCCAAGAGACCCAGTACTTC. Full variable domain (missing parts from reference TRBV7-6 and TRBJ2-5): GAGVSQSPRYKVTKRGQDVALRCDPISGHVSLYWYRQALGQGPEFLTYFNYEAQQDKSGLPNDRFSAERPEGSISTLTIQRTEQRDSAMYRCASSSPGQGVQETQYFGPGTRLLVL.

A few counts support this clone. The chain recombines TRBV27 with TRBJ2-2, with unresolved D. The CDR3 length is 13 residues. V lost 6 bases to trimming and J lost 2 bases, with 7 bases between them. Germline V CDR1 and CDR2: MNHEY, SMNVEV (reference sequence). Written as DNA, the CDR3 is TGTGCCAGCAGCAAGGGTAACACCGGGGAGCTGTTTTTT. Its protein is CASSKGNTGELFF.

The rearrangement uses TRBV5-1 and TRBJ1-4; D is unresolved. The CDR3 runs to 14 residues. In germline, CDR1 is SGHRS, CDR2 YFSETQ. Between the trimmed V and J ends, which lost 1 base and 7 bases, there was a span of 11 bases. The CDR3 sequence: CASSLMTDGEKLFF. CDR3 in DNA: TGCGCCAGCAGCTTGATGACCGACGGTGAAAAACTGTTTTTT.

The rearrangement uses TRBV18 and TRBJ1-4; D is unresolved. Trimming shortened V by 6 bases and J by 3 bases, and 14 bases separated the two germline ends. Germline CDR1 and CDR2: KGHSH and LQKENI. This CDR3 is built from 15 residues. CDR3 sequence reads: CASSLLGEPNEKLFF. DNA for the CDR3: TGTGCCAGCTCGCTACTCGGGGAACCTAATGAAAAACTGTTTTTT.

The V call is TRBV7-8, the J call TRBJ2-3; the match to TRBD2 covers 10 bases. CDR3 length equals 15 residues. Germline V CDR1 and CDR2: SGHVS, FQNEAQ. The CDR3 sequence is CATGLAGASTDTQYF. In nucleotides, the CDR3 is TGTGCGACAGGGCTAGCGGGGGCCAGCACAGATACGCAGTATTTT.

The chain combines TRBV18 with TRBJ1-1; TRBD1 matches 7 bases. The CDR3 is made up of 13 amino acids. The V and J ends lost 7 bases and 7 bases, in that order; junction bases with no gene match: 9. Germline V gene lookup returns CDR1 KGHSH and CDR2 LQKENI. The CDR3 sequence: CASCPDRKGEAFF. CDR3 sequence (DNA): TGTGCCAGCTGCCCGGACAGGAAGGGTGAAGCTTTCTTT.

This chain uses TRBV28 with TRBJ2-1, with 8 bases that match TRBD2. CDR1 and CDR2 (germline): MDHEN, SYDVKM. The CDR3 is 16 residues long. V trimming: 5 bases; J trimming: 2 bases; junction bases outside the gene matches: 8. DNA of the CDR3: TGTGCCAGCAGTGGTACGGGAGGGAACGCCTACAATGAGCAGTTCTTC. This sequence encodes CASSGTGGNAYNEQFF.

The CDR3 region is CAWSVLKEKLFF. The CDR3 DNA sequence: TGTGCCTGGAGTGTACTAAAAGAAAAACTGTTTTTT. The V and J genes are TRBV30 and TRBJ1-4; D ambiguous. This CDR3 is built from 12 residues. Per germline, CDR1 GTSNPN and CDR2 SVGIG (reference sequence). The germline V and J ends were trimmed by 0 bases and 8 bases, with 7 bases remaining between them. Full variable domain (rest looked up from reference TRBV30 and TRBJ1-4): SQTIHQWPATLVQPVGSPLSLECTVEGTSNPNLYWYRQAAGRGLQLLFYSVGIGQISSEVPQNLSASRPQDRQFILSSKKLLLSDSGFYLCAWSVLKEKLFFGSGTQLSVL.

In this sample, this clone turned up once. The chain employs TRBV27 and TRBJ2-1; 9 positions match TRBD2. Unmatched junction bases numbered 3, after V lost 2 bases and J lost 4 bases. The CDR3 spans 15 residues. CDR1 MNHEY and CDR2 SMNVEV come from the germline V gene (reference sequence). CDR3 loop: CASSLAGGTYNEQFF. The CDR3 coding sequence is TGTGCCAGCAGTTTAGCGGGGGGGACTTACAATGAGCAGTTCTTC.

The chain couples TRBV28 to TRBJ1-2; no firm D call. V was cut by 1 base and J by 6 bases, with 12 bases left in between. Germline V gives CDR1 MDHEN, CDR2 SYDVKM. CDR3 length equals 14 residues. The CDR3 region is CASSLYGKYDGYTF. CDR3 in DNA: TGTGCCAGCAGTTTATACGGGAAATACGATGGCTACACCTTC.

CDR3 DNA sequence: TGTGCCAGCAGCTGGGGACAGGGGGCGAAGTATGGCTACACCTTC. Translating it yields CASSWGQGAKYGYTF. The gene calls are TRBV7-2 and TRBJ1-2; 12 bases map to TRBD1. The CDR3 contains 15 residues. Germline loops: CDR1 SGHTA, CDR2 FQGNSA. V shed 4 bases and J 5 bases; nucleotides not matched to a gene: 5.

This chain uses TRBV30 with TRBJ1-3; D not resolved. Per germline, CDR1 GTSNPN and CDR2 SVGIG (reference sequence). V lost 4 bases to trimming and J lost 0 bases, with 7 bases between them. The CDR3 consists of 13 residues. CDR3 sequence (DNA): TGTGCCTGGAACCGGAGCTCTGGAAACACCATATATTTT. Amino acids: CAWNRSSGNTIYF. Full variable domain (outside the CDR3, taken from reference TRBV30 and TRBJ1-3): SQTIHQWPATLVQPVGSPLSLECTVEGTSNPNLYWYRQAAGRGLQLLFYSVGIGQISSEVPQNLSASRPQDRQFILSSKKLLLSDSGFYLCAWNRSSGNTIYFGEGSWLTVV.

The rearrangement uses TRBV7-2 and TRBJ1-1; the D gene is possibly TRBD1 (5 bases). The CDR3 runs to 15 residues. Germline V CDR1 and CDR2: SGHTA, FQGNSA. V was clipped by 4 bases and J by 1 base, with 13 bases between them. In DNA form, the CDR3 reads TGTGCCAGCAGCTCGGGAGGGGTTAGGAACACTGAAGCTTTCTTT. Its translation: CASSSGGVRNTEAFF.

The chain uses TRBV5-4 and TRBJ1-4, with D perhaps matching TRBD1 (5 bases). Trimming left V 2 bases short and J 5 bases short, with 10 bases between. The CDR3 has 14 amino acids. Germline V gives CDR1 SGHNT, CDR2 YYREEE (reference sequence). The CDR3 nucleotides are TGTGCCAGCAGCTTTCACGGGGGAAATGAAAAACTGTTTTTT. Amino acids: CASSFHGGNEKLFF. Full variable domain (rest looked up from reference TRBV5-4 and TRBJ1-4): ETGVTQSPTHLIKTRGQQVTLRCSSQSGHNTVSWYQQALGQGPQFIFQYYREEENGRGNFPPRFSGLQFPNYSSELNVNALELDDSALYLCASSFHGGNEKLFFGSGTQLSVL.

The chain combines TRBV18 with TRBJ1-1; D remains unclear. The CDR3 is made up of 16 amino acids. Deletions cut 6 bases from V and 5 bases from J, with 22 bases between. The germline CDR1 and CDR2 sequences are KGHSH and LQKENI. The CDR3 DNA follows: TGTGCCAGCTCCCGGTCAGGCCCGCTGGGAGATACTGAAGCTTTCTTT. Its protein is CASSRSGPLGDTEAFF.

J is TRBJ2-7 and V is TRBV2; D is undetermined. V shed 3 bases and J shed 0 bases, with 12 bases lying between them. The germline CDR1 and CDR2 sequences are SNHLY and FYNNEI. CDR3 length equals 15 residues. CDR3 region: CASSESQVISYEQYF. CDR3 in DNA: TGTGCCAGCAGTGAGTCTCAGGTCATCTCCTACGAGCAGTACTTC. Using reference TRBV2 and TRBJ2-7 for the parts outside the CDR3, the full variable domain is EPEVTQTPSHQVTQMGQEVILRCVPISNHLYFYWYRQILGQKVEFLVSFYNNEISEKSEIFDDQFSVERPDGSNFTLKIRSTKLEDSAMYFCASSESQVISYEQYFGPGTRLTVT.

V gene TRBV7-9 combines with J gene TRBJ2-7, with D maybe TRBD1 (5 bases). V was trimmed by 4 bases and J by 2 bases, leaving 12 bases between them. The CDR3 runs to 14 residues. Germline CDR1 reads SEHNR; CDR2 reads FQNEAQ (reference sequence). The CDR3 DNA sequence: TGTGCCAGCAGCTCCAGGACAAGCCCCTACGAGCAGTACTTC. This encodes CASSSRTSPYEQYF.

The genes are TRBV5-1 and TRBJ2-6, with D tentatively TRBD1 or TRBD2 (5 bases each). The CDR3 covers 19 residues. V lost 4 bases, J lost 3 bases, and 23 bases lay in between. The germline gives CDR1 SGHRS, CDR2 YFSETQ. The CDR3, as DNA: TGCGCCAGCAGCCTACCTAAGGGGACCGACGCCTTTGGGGCCAACGTCCTGACTTTC. Translated: CASSLPKGTDAFGANVLTF.

The chain couples TRBV11-2 to TRBJ2-1; the D is unclear. This CDR3 has 14 residues. Between the trimmed V and J ends, which lost 5 bases and 6 bases, there was a span of 14 bases. Germline assignment: CDR1 SGHAT and CDR2 FQNNGV. CDR3 coding DNA: TGTGCCAGCAGCCTCAGTGGCCCCCGCAATGAGCAGTTCTTC. It translates to CASSLSGPRNEQFF.

This clone was seen a single time. The V and J genes are TRBV7-2 and TRBJ2-7; D not resolved. Trimming left V 1 base short and J 4 bases short, with 8 bases between. Germline CDR1 and CDR2: SGHTA and FQGNSA. There are 13 residues in the CDR3. The CDR3 DNA sequence: TGTGCCAGCAGCTTAGAGGGTCCTTACGAGCAGTACTTC. As protein: CASSLEGPYEQYF.

V usage is TRBV25-1 and J usage is TRBJ1-1; the D is unclear. The germline gives CDR1 MGHDK, CDR2 SYGVNS. Trimming took 3 bases from V and 0 from J, leaving 8 bases between them. This CDR3 has 14 residues. The CDR3 DNA reads TGTGCCAGCAGTGATTTAGGGATGAACACTGAAGCTTTCTTT. Translation gives CASSDLGMNTEAFF. The full variable domain, completed using reference TRBV25-1 and TRBJ1-1, is EADIYQTPRYLVIGTGKKITLECSQTMGHDKMYWYQQDPGMELHLIHYSYGVNSTEKGDLSSESTVSRIRTEHFPLTLESARPSHTSQYLCASSDLGMNTEAFFGQGTRLTVV.

The V call is TRBV21-1, the J call TRBJ2-7; the D call of TRBD1 is as the table states it, not checked on the DNA. TRBV21-1 is assigned pseudogene status. CDR3 length: 13 amino acids. The CDR3 sequence: CASSTGQAAEQYF. The CDR3 DNA sequence: TGTGCCAGCAGCACAGGACAGGCAGCCGAGCAGTACTTC.